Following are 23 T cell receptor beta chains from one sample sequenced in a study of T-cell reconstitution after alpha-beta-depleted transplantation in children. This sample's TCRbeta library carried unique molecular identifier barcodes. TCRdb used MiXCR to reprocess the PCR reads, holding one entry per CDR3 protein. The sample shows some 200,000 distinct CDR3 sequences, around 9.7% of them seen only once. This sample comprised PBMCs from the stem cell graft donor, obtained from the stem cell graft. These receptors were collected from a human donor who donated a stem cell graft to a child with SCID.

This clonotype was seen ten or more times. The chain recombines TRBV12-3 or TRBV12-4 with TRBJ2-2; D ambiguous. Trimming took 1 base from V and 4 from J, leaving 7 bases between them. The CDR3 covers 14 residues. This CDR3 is CASSLGPGTGELFF. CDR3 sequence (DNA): TGTGCCAGCAGTTTAGGACCGGGCACCGGGGAGCTGTTTTTT.

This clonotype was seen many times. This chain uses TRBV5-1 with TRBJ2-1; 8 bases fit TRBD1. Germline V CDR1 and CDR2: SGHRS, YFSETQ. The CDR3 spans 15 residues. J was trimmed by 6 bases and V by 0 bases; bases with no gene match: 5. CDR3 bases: TGCGCCAGCAGCTTGGGAGGTGACAGGGGCAATGAGCAGTTCTTC. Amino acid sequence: CASSLGGDRGNEQFF. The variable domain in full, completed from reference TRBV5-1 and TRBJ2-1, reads KAGVTQTPRYLIKTRGQQVTLSCSPISGHRSVSWYQQTPGQGLQFLFEYFSETQRNKGNFPGRFSGRQFSNSRSEMNVSTLELGDSALYLCASSLGGDRGNEQFFGPGTRLTVL.

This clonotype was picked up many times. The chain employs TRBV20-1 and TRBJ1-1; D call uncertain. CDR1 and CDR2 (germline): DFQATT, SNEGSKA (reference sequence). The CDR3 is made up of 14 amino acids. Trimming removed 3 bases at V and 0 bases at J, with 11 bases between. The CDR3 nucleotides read TGCAGTGCTAGCGAACACCTCATGAACACTGAAGCTTTCTTT. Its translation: CSASEHLMNTEAFF.

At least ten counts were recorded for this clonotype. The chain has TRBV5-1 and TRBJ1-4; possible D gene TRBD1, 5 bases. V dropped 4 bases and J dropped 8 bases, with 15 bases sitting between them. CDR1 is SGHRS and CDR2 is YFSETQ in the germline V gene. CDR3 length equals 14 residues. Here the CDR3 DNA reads TGCGCCAGCAGCCCAGGGACCTCGGGCGAAAAACTGTTTTTT. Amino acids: CASSPGTSGEKLFF. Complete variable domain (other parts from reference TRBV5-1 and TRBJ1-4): KAGVTQTPRYLIKTRGQQVTLSCSPISGHRSVSWYQQTPGQGLQFLFEYFSETQRNKGNFPGRFSGRQFSNSRSEMNVSTLELGDSALYLCASSPGTSGEKLFFGSGTQLSVL.

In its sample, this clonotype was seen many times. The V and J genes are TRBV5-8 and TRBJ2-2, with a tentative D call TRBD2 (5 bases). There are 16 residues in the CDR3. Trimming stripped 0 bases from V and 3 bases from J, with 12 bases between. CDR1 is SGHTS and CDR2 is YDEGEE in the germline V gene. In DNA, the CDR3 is TGTGCCAGCAGCTTGGGGTCGGAGGCTCACACCGGGGAGCTGTTTTTT. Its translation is CASSLGSEAHTGELFF.

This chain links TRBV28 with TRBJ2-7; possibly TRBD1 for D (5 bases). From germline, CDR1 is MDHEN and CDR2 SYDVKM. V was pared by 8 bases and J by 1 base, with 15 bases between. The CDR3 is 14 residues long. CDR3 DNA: TGTGCCAGCGGGCACAGGCTCGGTTCCTACGAGCAGTACTTC. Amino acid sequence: CASGHRLGSYEQYF.

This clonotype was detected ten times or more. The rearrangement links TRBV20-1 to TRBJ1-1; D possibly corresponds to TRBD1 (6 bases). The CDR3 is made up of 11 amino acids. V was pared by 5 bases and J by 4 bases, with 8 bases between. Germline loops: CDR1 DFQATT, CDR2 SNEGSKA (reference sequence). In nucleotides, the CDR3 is TGCAGTGCTTCAGGGGCCACTGAAGCTTTCTTT. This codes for CSASGATEAFF.

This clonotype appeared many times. For the CDR3, the DNA is TGCGCCAGCAGTTTCGAAGCGGGGGCCCCTTGGCAGCAGTTCTTC. Translation: CASSFEAGAPWQQFF. The chain links TRBV4-1 to TRBJ2-1; 8 bases are shared with TRBD2. The germline V gene has CDR1 MGHRA and CDR2 YSYEKL. The length of the CDR3 is 15 residues. V was pared by 6 bases and J by 11 bases, with 15 bases of the junction left unmatched.

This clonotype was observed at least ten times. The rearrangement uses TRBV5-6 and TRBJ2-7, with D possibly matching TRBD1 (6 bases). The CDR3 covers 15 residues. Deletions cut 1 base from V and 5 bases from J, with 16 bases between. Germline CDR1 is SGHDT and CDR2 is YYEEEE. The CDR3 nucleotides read TGTGCCAGCAGCTTGAGGGACACCGGAAAGAACGAGCAGTACTTC. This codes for CASSLRDTGKNEQYF.

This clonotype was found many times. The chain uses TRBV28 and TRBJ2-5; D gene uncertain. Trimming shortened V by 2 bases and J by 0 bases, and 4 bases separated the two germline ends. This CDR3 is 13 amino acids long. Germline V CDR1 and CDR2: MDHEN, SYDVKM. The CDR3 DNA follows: TGTGCCAGCAGTTTAGCGAACCAAGAGACCCAGTACTTC. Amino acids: CASSLANQETQYF.

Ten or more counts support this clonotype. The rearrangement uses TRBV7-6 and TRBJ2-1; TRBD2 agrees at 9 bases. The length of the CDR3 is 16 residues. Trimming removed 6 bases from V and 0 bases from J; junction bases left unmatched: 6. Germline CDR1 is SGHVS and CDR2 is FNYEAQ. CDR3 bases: TGTGCCAGCAGTTTAAGACTAGCGGACTCCTACAATGAGCAGTTCTTC. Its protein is CASSLRLADSYNEQFF.

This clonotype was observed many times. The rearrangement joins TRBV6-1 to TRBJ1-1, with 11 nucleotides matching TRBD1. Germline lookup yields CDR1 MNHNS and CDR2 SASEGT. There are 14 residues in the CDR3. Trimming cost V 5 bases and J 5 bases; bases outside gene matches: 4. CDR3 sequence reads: CASSRGTGGTEAFF. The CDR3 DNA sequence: TGTGCCAGCAGTCGGGGGACAGGGGGTACTGAAGCTTTCTTT.

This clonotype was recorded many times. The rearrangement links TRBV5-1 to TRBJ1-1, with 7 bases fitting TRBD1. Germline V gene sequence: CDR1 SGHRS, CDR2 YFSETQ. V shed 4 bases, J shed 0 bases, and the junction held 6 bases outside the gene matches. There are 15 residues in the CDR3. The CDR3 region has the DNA TGCGCCAGCAGCCAACTCAGGGGGTTGAACACTGAAGCTTTCTTT. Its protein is CASSQLRGLNTEAFF.

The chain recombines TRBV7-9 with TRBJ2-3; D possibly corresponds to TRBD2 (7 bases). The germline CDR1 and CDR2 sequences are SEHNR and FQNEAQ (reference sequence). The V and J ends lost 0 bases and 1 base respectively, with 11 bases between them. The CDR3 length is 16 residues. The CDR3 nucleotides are TGTGCCAGCAGCTTAGCAGGGGGGGCAGGCACAGATACGCAGTATTTT. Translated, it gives CASSLAGGAGTDTQYF.

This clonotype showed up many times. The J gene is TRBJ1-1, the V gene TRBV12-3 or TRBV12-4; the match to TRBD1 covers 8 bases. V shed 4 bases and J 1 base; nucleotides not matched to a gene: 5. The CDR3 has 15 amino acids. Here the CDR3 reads CASSYSDRANTEAFF. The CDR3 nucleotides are TGTGCCAGCAGTTACTCGGACAGGGCGAACACTGAAGCTTTCTTT.

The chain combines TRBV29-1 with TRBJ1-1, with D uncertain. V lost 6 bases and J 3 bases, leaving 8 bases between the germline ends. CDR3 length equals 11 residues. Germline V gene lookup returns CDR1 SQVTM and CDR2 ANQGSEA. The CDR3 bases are TGCAGCGTAGGGAGGGACACTGAAGCTTTCTTT. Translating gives CSVGRDTEAFF.

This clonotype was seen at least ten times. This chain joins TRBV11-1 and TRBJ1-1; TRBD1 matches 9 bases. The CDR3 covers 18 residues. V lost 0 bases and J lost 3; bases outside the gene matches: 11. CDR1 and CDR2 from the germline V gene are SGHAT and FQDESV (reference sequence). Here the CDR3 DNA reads TGTGCCAGCAGCTTAGCGTTTACAGGGGGCGCCGGGGACACTGAAGCTTTCTTT. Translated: CASSLAFTGGAGDTEAFF.

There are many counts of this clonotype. CDR3 bases: TGTGCCAGCAGTGAATTTGGGCAGGGTTGGACTTTCTTT. Protein sequence: CASSEFGQGWTFF. V and J are TRBV6-1 and TRBJ1-1, with D possibly matching TRBD1 (5 bases). V dropped 2 bases and J dropped 12 bases, with 16 bases sitting between them. The germline gives CDR1 MNHNS, CDR2 SASEGT. This CDR3 is built from 13 residues.

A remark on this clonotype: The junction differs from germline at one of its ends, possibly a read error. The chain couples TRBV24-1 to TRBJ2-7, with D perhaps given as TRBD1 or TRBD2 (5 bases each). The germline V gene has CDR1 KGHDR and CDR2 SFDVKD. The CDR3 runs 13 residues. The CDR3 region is CATCEAGTSEQYF. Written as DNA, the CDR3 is TGTGCCACCTGTGAGGCCGGGACGTCCGAGCAGTACTTC.

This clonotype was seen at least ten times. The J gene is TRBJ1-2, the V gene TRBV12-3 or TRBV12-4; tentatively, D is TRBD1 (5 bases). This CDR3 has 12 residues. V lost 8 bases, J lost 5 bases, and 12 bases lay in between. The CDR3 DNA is TGTGCCAGCTGGGCAGAGGGGTATGGCTACACCTTC. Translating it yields CASWAEGYGYTF.

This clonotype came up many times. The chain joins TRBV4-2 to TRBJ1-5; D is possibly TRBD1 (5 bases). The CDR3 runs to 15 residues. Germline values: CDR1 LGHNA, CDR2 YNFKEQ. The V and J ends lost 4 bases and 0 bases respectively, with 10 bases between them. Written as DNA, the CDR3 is TGTGCCAGCAGCCCTCGACAGAATAGCAATCAGCCCCAGCATTTT. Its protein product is CASSPRQNSNQPQHF.

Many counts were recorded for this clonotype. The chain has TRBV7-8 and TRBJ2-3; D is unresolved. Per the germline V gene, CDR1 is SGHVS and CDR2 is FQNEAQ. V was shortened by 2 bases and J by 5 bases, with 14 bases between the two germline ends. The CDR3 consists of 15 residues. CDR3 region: CASSLSGLVGDTQYF. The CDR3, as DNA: TGTGCCAGCAGCTTATCGGGCTTAGTAGGAGATACGCAGTATTTT.

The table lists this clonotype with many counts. As DNA, the CDR3 is TGCGCCAGCAGCTTTGTTGGTCAGACAGGGAACACTGAAGCTTTCTTT. It codes for CASSFVGQTGNTEAFF. The gene calls are TRBV5-1 and TRBJ1-1; TRBD1 might be the D (6 bases). Germline V gene lookup returns CDR1 SGHRS and CDR2 YFSETQ. With 2 bases removed from V and 1 base from J, the gap between germline ends came to 15 bases. This CDR3 has 16 residues.